This TCR beta chain was sequenced in a study of shared clonotypes between healthy human individuals (TCRdb year 2020). About the investigation overall: The cohort included a few men and two women between 18 and 49 years of age. For each donor, CD4 naive and CD4 memory were each run on three plates, CD8 naive on two plates, and CD8 memory on one plate. To estimate repertoire size and how much clonotype sharing occurs between individuals, the study deeply sequenced the blood TCR repertoires of about five healthy adults. Libraries were prepared and TCR repertoires were sequenced by different laboratories using diverse techniques, in order to increase sequencing depth and limit assay-specific biases. Per donor, leukapheresis produced somewhere between about 0.94 and 9.5 billion PBMCs.

For the CD8 naive samples, CD45RO-negative cells were positively selected for CCR7, yielding a CD45RA+CCR7+ population from which TemRA cells were excluded. Healthy HIV-negative adults with no recently reported acute infections or vaccinations were included as donors. Only Caucasian adults living in Nashville, Tennessee, USA were represented among the donors. Blood was obtained by leukapheresis, after which PBMCs were separated by Ficoll-Histopaque density gradient centrifugation and cryopreserved in liquid nitrogen vapor phase. Purity and quantity of every magnetically sorted T cell population were checked by analytical flow cytometry. Genomic DNA was isolated from each sorted fraction and quantified by UV absorbance on a Nanodrop 2000c. Using the deep immunoSEQ assay, TCR CDR3 regions were amplified from genomic DNA by multiplex PCR. Extracted genomic DNA from each cell subset was distributed evenly across all wells of several immunoSEQ 96-well plates, and each plate was treated as a replicate. For sorted subsets, around 0.2 ug genomic DNA, equal to approximately 30,000 T cell genomes, was loaded into each replicate PCR. Purified libraries were measured with a Qubit 3.0 fluorometer, size-checked on a Bioanalyzer 2100, and measured again with the KAPA Library Quantification kit. Every immunoSEQ 96-well plate was sequenced on a dedicated single-read 150-cycle Illumina NextSeq 550 flow cell. Concerning the study's data processing: The immunoSEQ output contained only junctional sequences without quality scores, so filtering could not match that applied to full-length reads. To assign V/J genes and CDR3, sequences were annotated using PyIR, a Python wrapper for IgBLAST v1.9, with IMGT germline references. Reads were removed for weak V/J assignments (E-value above 1e-6), missing CDR3, stop codons, out-of-frame junctions, or ambiguous translated residues. A V3J clonotype was defined by an identical inferred V gene, J gene, and CDR3 amino acid sequence. The percentage overlap between two repertoires was calculated by dividing the number of shared unique clonotypes by the size of the smaller repertoire. RTK rarefaction, the Chao1 estimator, and Recon v2.1 estimates of unobserved clonotypes were used to assess repertoire richness. Generation probabilities for all TCRbeta clonotypes obtained by the gDNA method from several donors were computed using OLGA. The immuneACCESS repertoire file appears here via TCRdb, limited to in-frame rearrangements. These files lack a portion of the clones; in checked studies, under half of the deficit traces to unresolved V genes, and the cause of the others is not known. D and trimming were read from the DNA, whereas the V and J calls and clone size are those reported in that table. For this sample there are millions of clones; roughly 91% appear just once. 1.7% of the sample belongs to the ten largest clones.

The CDR3, cysteine through phenylalanine, is 15 amino acids long. The read is trimmed to its CDR3 DNA, 45 bases read in frame from base 1. Via the germline V gene (reference sequence), CDR1 is PRHDT and CDR2 FYEKMQ. Cut back by 5 bases and 6 bases, the V and J ends lie 17 bases apart. General conclusions and limits of the study: Estimated clonotype richness was generally larger for naive than for memory subsets. Because the study included only a small number of donors, the genetic and exposure-history diversity represented was limited. Incomplete sequencing was indicated by rarefaction of sorted-subset datasets, despite the large sequencing depth. Only blood was sampled, and tissue TCR repertoires likely differ from those in blood. Compared with non-shared clonotypes, clonotypes shared by all four sorted-subset donors had higher generation probabilities. Sharing across a few donors was observed for roughly 5% of naive CD4, about 3.2% of naive CD8, 2% to 2.5% of memory CD4, and about 0.4% of memory CD8 clonotypes. Pairwise subsampling led to the expectation that sequencing depth would affect the degree of clonotype sharing among donors.

As regards this clone: Its antigen is still unknown. No qualities accompany the bases; no much larger clone lies one base away.

This chain is built from TRBV13 and TRBJ2-4, and TRBD1 may be the D gene, going by 6 matching bases. The receptor was derived from a man aged 18 to 29 in good health. Some clones in this sample may be carry-over from other donors' samples. Material: naive CD8+ T cells from PBMCs. The cell subset or site label here, explained by the study, means: CD45RA+CCR7+. For the CDR3, the sequence is CASSTRQVRGNIQYF. The nucleotides read TGTGCCAGCAGCACAAGACAGGTCAGGGGAAACATTCAGTACTTC.